The 28 T cell receptor beta chains in this list originate from one sample, sequenced in a study of blood T cell repertoires in COVID-19. The assay was immunoSEQ multiplex PCR, and TCRdb's table has in-frame clones only and misses some. The sample yields 150,000 to 200,000 clones, about 80% seen once. Sequencing used PBMCs or T cells enriched from blood (not recorded which). The receptors come from an older woman with acute COVID-19.

The CDR3 spells CASSAGQGVRDTQYF. As DNA, the CDR3 is TGCGCCAGCAGTGCGGGACAGGGGGTTCGAGATACGCAGTATTTT. The rearrangement joins TRBV10-1 to TRBJ2-3; the match to TRBD1 covers 11 bases. The V and J ends lost 4 bases and 5 bases, in that order; junction bases with no gene match: 5. CDR1 and CDR2 (germline): WNHNN, SYGVQD (reference sequence). This CDR3 has 15 residues.

The chain employs TRBV6-5 and TRBJ2-3; the D is unclear. Germline CDR1 is MNHEY and CDR2 is SVGAGI. This CDR3 contains 11 residues. Deletions cut 10 bases from V and 5 bases from J, with 10 bases between. CDR3 amino acids: CATLRVDTQYF. CDR3 nucleotide sequence: TGTGCCACCCTCCGGGTAGATACGCAGTATTTT.

The CDR3 is CASSDGSRPGNTIYF. The DNA for the CDR3 is TGCGCCAGCAGTGATGGGAGTCGGCCGGGGAACACCATATATTTT. The chain recombines TRBV10-1 with TRBJ1-3; D call uncertain. Trimming pared 3 bases from V and 7 bases from J, leaving 16 bases between. Per the germline V gene, CDR1 is WNHNN and CDR2 is SYGVQD (reference sequence). The CDR3 totals 15 residues.

This clone showed up just once. The chain recombines TRBV5-1 with TRBJ1-1; D gene uncertain. The germline V gene has CDR1 SGHRS and CDR2 YFSETQ. The CDR3 length is 14 residues. V was pared by 0 bases and J by 6 bases, with 12 bases between. The CDR3, as DNA: TGCGCCAGCAGCTTGGAGCCCCGATCCGCTGAAGCTTTCTTT. Amino acid sequence: CASSLEPRSAEAFF.

The gene calls are TRBV11-2 and TRBJ2-1, with D possibly TRBD2 on 7 matching bases. With 7 bases removed from V and 6 bases from J, the gap between germline ends came to 16 bases. CDR3 length: 14 residues. The germline V gene has CDR1 SGHAT and CDR2 FQNNGV. The CDR3 DNA reads as TGTGCCAGCATCCCCCGGGGGGCCGGCAATGAGCAGTTCTTC. Translating gives CASIPRGAGNEQFF.

The V gene is TRBV5-4, the J gene TRBJ1-3, with D unresolved. The CDR3 sequence is 16 residues long. The ends were cut back, 1 base at V and 0 bases at J, with 11 bases in the middle. CDR1 is SGHNT, CDR2 YYREEE, per germline (reference sequence). In DNA, the CDR3 is TGTGCCAGCAGCTTGAACGGTCTCCTCTCTGGAAACACCATATATTTT. As protein: CASSLNGLLSGNTIYF.

This CDR3 is CASSPHRSGGRGEETQYF. Here the CDR3 DNA reads TGTGCCAGCAGCCCTCATAGAAGCGGGGGCCGAGGGGAAGAGACCCAGTACTTC. The chain couples TRBV11-2 to TRBJ2-5; 8 bases line up with TRBD2. J was trimmed by 3 bases and V by 5 bases; bases with no gene match: 17. Per the germline V gene, CDR1 is SGHAT and CDR2 is FQNNGV. The CDR3 consists of 18 residues.

This clone appeared a few times. The chain has TRBV6-2 or TRBV6-3 and TRBJ2-7; 7 positions agree with TRBD1. This CDR3 comprises 15 residues. Trimming took 0 bases from V and 3 from J; bases not matched to a gene: 5. The germline V gene has CDR1 MNHEY and CDR2 SVGEGT. CDR3 DNA: TGTGCCAGCAGTTACTCCAAAAGGACAGGCTACGAGCAGTACGTC. Translation gives CASSYSKRTGYEQYV.

The CDR3 DNA sequence: TGTGCCAGCAGCCTTAGCGGGGCGAGCACAGATACGCAGTATTTT. It codes for CASSLSGASTDTQYF. The V and J genes are TRBV5-4 and TRBJ2-3; 8 nucleotides line up with TRBD2. J lost 0 bases, V lost 4 bases, and 4 bases had no gene match. Germline CDR1 and CDR2: SGHNT and YYREEE (reference sequence). There are 15 residues in the CDR3.

The genes are TRBV6-5 and TRBJ2-2; TRBD2 matches 7 bases. The CDR3 covers 12 residues. In germline, CDR1 is MNHEY, CDR2 SVGAGI. The CDR3 here is CAEAGLTGELFF. In DNA form, the CDR3 reads TGTGCTGAGGCGGGACTAACCGGGGAGCTGTTTTTT.

J is TRBJ1-4 and V is TRBV19; D perhaps matches TRBD1 (6 bases). The CDR3 is made up of 13 amino acids. Germline CDR1 and CDR2: LNHDA and SQIVND (reference sequence). Deletions cut 9 bases from V and 8 bases from J, with 16 bases between. This chain's CDR3 is CASSRGAREKLFF. The CDR3 DNA sequence: TGTGCCAGCTCCCGGGGGGCGCGGGAAAAACTGTTTTTT. Full variable domain (outside the CDR3, taken from reference TRBV19 and TRBJ1-4): DGGITQSPKYLFRKEGQNVTLSCEQNLNHDAMYWYRQDPGQGLRLIYYSQIVNDFQKGDIAEGYSVSREKKESFPLTVTSAQKNPTAFYLCASSRGAREKLFFGSGTQLSVL.

The chain is built from TRBV19 and TRBJ1-3, with 8 bases lining up with TRBD1. Germline loops: CDR1 LNHDA, CDR2 SQIVND (reference sequence). This CDR3 has 14 residues. After removal of 6 bases from V and 2 bases from J, the junction contained 3 bases not matched to a gene. This CDR3 reads CASSRTGPGNTIYF. Here the CDR3 DNA reads TGTGCCAGTAGCCGGACAGGGCCTGGAAACACCATATATTTT.

J is TRBJ2-3 and V is TRBV28; 7 bases agree with TRBD1. CDR1 and CDR2 from the germline V gene are MDHEN and SYDVKM. The CDR3 consists of 17 residues. The V and J ends lost 4 bases and 0 bases, in that order; junction bases with no gene match: 10. This CDR3 reads CASSSTGTETSTDTQYF. CDR3 in DNA: TGTGCCAGCAGTTCGACTGGGACAGAGACTAGCACAGATACGCAGTATTTT.

V is TRBV15 and J is TRBJ2-1; TRBD1 aligns across 7 bases. Germline V gene data show CDR1 as LNHNV and CDR2 as YYDKDF (reference sequence). V lost 3 bases and J lost 10; bases outside the gene matches: 6. This CDR3 is built from 13 residues. The CDR3, as DNA: TGTGCCACCAGCAGGGAACAGGGGTACGAGCAGTTCTTC. As protein: CATSREQGYEQFF.

The V and J genes are TRBV9 and TRBJ2-1, with 7 bases lining up with TRBD2. V lost 3 bases, J lost 5 bases, and 8 bases stayed unmatched. Germline CDR1 reads SGDLS; CDR2 reads YYNGEE. The CDR3 extends over 15 amino acids. CDR3 amino acids: CASSAGGSYHNEQFF. CDR3 in DNA: TGTGCCAGCAGCGCCGGCGGGAGTTACCACAATGAGCAGTTCTTC.

V and J are TRBV6-5 and TRBJ1-2; D unclear. Germline CDR1 reads MNHEY; CDR2 reads SVGAGI. V was shortened by 8 bases and J by 5 bases, with 21 bases between the two germline ends. The CDR3 loop spans 15 amino acids. CDR3 region: CASSRTSEDLYGYTF. CDR3 nucleotides: TGTGCCAGCTCCAGGACTTCCGAGGACCTGTATGGCTACACCTTC.

The V and J genes are TRBV7-2 and TRBJ2-1; D possibly corresponds to TRBD2 (7 bases). The CDR3 has 15 residues. In germline, CDR1 is SGHTA, CDR2 FQGNSA. V lost 1 base and J lost 2, with 9 bases in between. The CDR3 nucleotides read TGTGCCAGCAGCTTAGGGGGGGGCGCCTACAATGAGCAGTTCTTC. Its translation is CASSLGGGAYNEQFF.

The gene calls are TRBV5-4 and TRBJ2-6, with TRBD2 matching 8 bases. This CDR3 has 15 amino acids. With 4 bases clipped from V and 1 base from J, the junction kept 1 base outside the gene matches. Germline V gives CDR1 SGHNT, CDR2 YYREEE (reference sequence). The chain's CDR3 is CASSREGSGANVLTF. CDR3 DNA: TGTGCCAGCAGCCGGGAGGGATCTGGGGCCAACGTCCTGACTTTC.

The V and J genes are TRBV10-1 and TRBJ2-2; D is undetermined. The V gene lost 2 bases and the J gene lost 7 bases, with 14 bases spanning the gap. The CDR3 has 15 residues. CDR1 is WNHNN, CDR2 SYGVQD, per germline (reference sequence). CDR3 DNA sequence: TGCGCCAGCAGTGAGGGAGTCAGTAAAAACGGGGAGCTGTTTTTT. This encodes CASSEGVSKNGELFF.

The chain combines TRBV5-4 with TRBJ2-5; 9 nucleotides align to TRBD1. Trimming removed 4 bases from V and 2 bases from J; junction bases left unmatched: 3. Germline assignment: CDR1 SGHNT and CDR2 YYREEE (reference sequence). The CDR3 has 14 amino acids. The CDR3 here is CASSPGQGQETQYF. CDR3 DNA sequence: TGTGCCAGCAGCCCAGGACAGGGGCAAGAGACCCAGTACTTC.

This clone has just a few counts. The chain is built from TRBV30 and TRBJ1-1; D is unresolved. Deletions cut 1 base from V and 4 bases from J, with 7 bases between. CDR3 size: 12 residues. Germline lookup yields CDR1 GTSNPN and CDR2 SVGIG (reference sequence). This CDR3 is CAWSGGPTEAFF. CDR3 in DNA: TGTGCCTGGAGTGGAGGGCCCACTGAAGCTTTCTTT.

This clone was counted only a few times. The chain has TRBV19 and TRBJ2-3; 7 positions agree with TRBD2. After removal of 5 bases from V and 3 bases from J, the junction contained 11 bases not matched to a gene. The CDR3 contains 16 residues. Germline CDR1 LNHDA, CDR2 SQIVND (reference sequence). The CDR3 protein is CASSPQGGGGTDTQYF. CDR3 in DNA: TGTGCCAGTAGTCCCCAAGGTGGCGGGGGAACAGATACGCAGTATTTT.

The table lists this clone with a few counts. The chain links TRBV6-2 or TRBV6-3 to TRBJ2-2, with TRBD1 matching 11 bases. Trimming cost V 2 bases and J 6 bases; bases outside gene matches: 11. Looked up from germline, CDR1 is MNHEY and CDR2 is SVGEGT. The CDR3 is made up of 18 amino acids. The CDR3 spells CASSYGGRTGGRAGELFF. CDR3 DNA: TGTGCCAGCAGTTACGGAGGGAGGACAGGGGGCAGGGCCGGGGAGCTGTTTTTT.

The rearrangement links TRBV18 to TRBJ2-7, with D maybe TRBD2 (5 bases). This CDR3 contains 12 residues. Germline CDR1 reads KGHSH; CDR2 reads LQKENI. V lost 4 bases, J lost 7 bases, and 11 bases lay in between. In DNA form, the CDR3 reads TGTGCCAGCTCACAAATGTCGGGAGAGCAGTACGTC. Translated, it gives CASSQMSGEQYV.

The J gene is TRBJ2-1, the V gene TRBV9, with D possibly TRBD2 on 6 matching bases. Deletions cut 4 bases from V and 1 base from J, with 15 bases between. The CDR3 extends over 16 amino acids. Looked up from germline, CDR1 is SGDLS and CDR2 is YYNGEE. The CDR3 sequence: CASSLGLASSYNEQFF. The CDR3 DNA is TGTGCCAGCAGCTTGGGGCTAGCGTCATCCTACAATGAGCAGTTCTTC.

V and J are TRBV6-5 and TRBJ1-2; 7 nucleotides match TRBD1. The CDR3 is 16 amino acids. Trimming cost V 2 bases and J 4 bases; bases outside gene matches: 10. Germline V gene lookup returns CDR1 MNHEY and CDR2 SVGAGI. The CDR3, as DNA: TGTGCCAGCAGTTACCTCGACGGGGGACAGATCTATGGCTACACCTTC. Its translation: CASSYLDGGQIYGYTF.

This chain joins TRBV10-3 and TRBJ2-2, with 8 bases identical to TRBD2. V was pared by 4 bases and J by 2 bases, with 9 bases of the junction left unmatched. The CDR3 length is 17 residues. Per germline, CDR1 ENHRY and CDR2 SYGVKD. The CDR3 region has the DNA TGTGCCATCAGTGTTCAAGCCGGGACTAGTAACACCGGGGAGCTGTTTTTT. Translating it yields CAISVQAGTSNTGELFF.

The chain is built from TRBV5-1 and TRBJ1-1; D is unresolved. Germline V CDR1 and CDR2: SGHRS, YFSETQ. The CDR3 runs 13 residues. The V end lost 1 base, the J end lost 1 base, and 5 bases lay between the germline ends. The CDR3 coding sequence is TGCGCCAGCAGCTTGCGGAGGAACACTGAAGCTTTCTTT. Its translation: CASSLRRNTEAFF.